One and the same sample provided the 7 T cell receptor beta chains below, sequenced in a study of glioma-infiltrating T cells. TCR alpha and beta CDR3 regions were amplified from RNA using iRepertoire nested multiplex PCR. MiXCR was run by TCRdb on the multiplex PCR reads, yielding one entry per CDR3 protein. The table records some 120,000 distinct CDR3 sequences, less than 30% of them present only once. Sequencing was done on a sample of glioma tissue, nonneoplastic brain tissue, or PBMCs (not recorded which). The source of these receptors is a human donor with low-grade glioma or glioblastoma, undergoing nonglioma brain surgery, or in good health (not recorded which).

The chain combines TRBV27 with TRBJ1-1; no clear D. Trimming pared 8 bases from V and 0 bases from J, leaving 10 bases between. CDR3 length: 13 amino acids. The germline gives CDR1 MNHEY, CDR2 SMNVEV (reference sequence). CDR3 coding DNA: TGTGCCAGCCGGAAAAAGATGAACACTGAAGCTTTCTTT. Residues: CASRKKMNTEAFF.

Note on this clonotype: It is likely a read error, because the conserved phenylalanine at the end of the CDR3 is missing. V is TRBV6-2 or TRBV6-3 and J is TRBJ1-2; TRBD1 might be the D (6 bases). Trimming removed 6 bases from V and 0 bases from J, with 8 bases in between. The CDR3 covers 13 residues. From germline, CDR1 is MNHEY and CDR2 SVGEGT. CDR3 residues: CASSPGANYGYTL. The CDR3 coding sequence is TGTGCCAGCAGCCCAGGGGCTAACTATGGCTACACCCTC.

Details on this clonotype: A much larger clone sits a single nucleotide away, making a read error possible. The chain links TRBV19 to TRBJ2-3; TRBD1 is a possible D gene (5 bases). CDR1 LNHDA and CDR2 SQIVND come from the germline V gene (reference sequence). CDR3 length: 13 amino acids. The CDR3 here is CAGRPQGTDTQYF. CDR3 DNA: TGTGCCGGTAGGCCTCAGGGAACAGATACGCAGTATTTT.

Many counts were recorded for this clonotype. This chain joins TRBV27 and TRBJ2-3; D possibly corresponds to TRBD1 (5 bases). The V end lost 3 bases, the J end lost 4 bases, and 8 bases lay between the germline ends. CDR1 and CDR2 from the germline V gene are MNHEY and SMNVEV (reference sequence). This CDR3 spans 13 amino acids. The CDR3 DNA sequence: TGTGCCAGCAGTTTCGCAGGGCCAGATACGCAGTATTTT. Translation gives CASSFAGPDTQYF.

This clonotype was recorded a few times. The CDR3 nucleotides are TGTGCCAGCAGTTTAGGAGTCGTGGCCTACGAGCAGTACTTC. This translates into CASSLGVVAYEQYF. The V gene is TRBV12-3 or TRBV12-4, the J gene TRBJ2-7, with no clear D. The CDR3 is 14 amino acids. V was clipped by 1 base and J by 2 bases, with 9 bases between them.

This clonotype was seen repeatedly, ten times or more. CDR3 bases: TGCAGTGCCTCTAGCGGGGAACTCTCCTACGAGCAGTACTTC. Amino acids: CSASSGELSYEQYF. The chain couples TRBV20-1 to TRBJ2-7, with 9 bases aligning to TRBD2. The CDR3 runs 14 residues. Germline V gives CDR1 DFQATT, CDR2 SNEGSKA (reference sequence). V was clipped by 6 bases and J by 0 bases; unmatched bases: 6.

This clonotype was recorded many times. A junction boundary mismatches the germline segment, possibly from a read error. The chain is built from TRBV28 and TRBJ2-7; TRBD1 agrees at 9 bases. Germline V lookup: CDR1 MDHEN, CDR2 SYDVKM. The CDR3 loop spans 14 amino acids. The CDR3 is CPNGSGTGKYEQYF. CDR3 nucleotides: TGCCCTAATGGGAGCGGGACAGGGAAGTACGAGCAGTACTTC.